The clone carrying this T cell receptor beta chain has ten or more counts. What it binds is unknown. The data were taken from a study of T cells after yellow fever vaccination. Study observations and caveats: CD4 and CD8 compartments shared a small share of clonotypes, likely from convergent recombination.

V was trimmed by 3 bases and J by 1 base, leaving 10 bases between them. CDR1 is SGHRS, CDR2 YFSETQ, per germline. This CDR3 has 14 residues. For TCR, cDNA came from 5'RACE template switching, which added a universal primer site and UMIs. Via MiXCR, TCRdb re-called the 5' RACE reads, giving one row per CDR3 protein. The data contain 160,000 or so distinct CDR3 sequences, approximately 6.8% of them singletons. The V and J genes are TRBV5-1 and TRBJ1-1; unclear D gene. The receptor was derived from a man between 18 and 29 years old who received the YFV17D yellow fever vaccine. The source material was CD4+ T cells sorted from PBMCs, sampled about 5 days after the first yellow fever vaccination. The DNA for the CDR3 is TGCGCCAGCAGCTCGGCGGCATCGAACACTGAAGCTTTCTTT. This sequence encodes CASSSAASNTEAFF.